The 5 T cell receptor beta chains listed next were all sequenced from one sample in a study of T cell changes during pregnancy in multiple sclerosis. Produced via immunoSEQ multiplex PCR; TCRdb's table is partial and in-frame only. The data hold about 89,000 clones, with around 94% observed a single time. The sample was peripheral blood, taken after pregnancy. The receptors stem from a female donor in good health, enrolled as a control in a pregnancy study.

Notes on this clone: No conserved phenylalanine or tryptophan ends this CDR3, so it is likely a read error. The limits of the CDR3 on the DNA are not certain, so only TCRdb's listed CDR3 is given. The chain combines TRBV2 with TRBJ2-7; no check of the table's D call, TRBD2, against the DNA was made. CDR1 and CDR2 (germline): SNHLY, FYNNEI. The CDR3 is 14 residues long, ends included. The chain's CDR3 is CASSAGPGLAGIRI.

CDR3: CASSLNSGTQYF. CDR3 sequence (DNA): TGCGCCAGCAGCTTGAACTCGGGTACGCAGTATTTT. The rearrangement joins TRBV5-1 to TRBJ2-3; D gene unclear. The CDR3 runs 12 residues. Germline V lookup: CDR1 SGHRS, CDR2 YFSETQ. The V end was cut by 1 base, the J end by 8 bases, with 8 bases between. The complete variable domain, with remaining parts taken from reference TRBV5-1 and TRBJ2-3, reads KAGVTQTPRYLIKTRGQQVTLSCSPISGHRSVSWYQQTPGQGLQFLFEYFSETQRNKGNFPGRFSGRQFSNSRSEMNVSTLELGDSALYLCASSLNSGTQYFGPGTRLTVL.

This chain joins TRBV7-2 and TRBJ2-5, with a tentative D call TRBD2 (5 bases). The V end was cut by 3 bases, the J end by 1 base, with 9 bases between. This CDR3 spans 14 amino acids. CDR1 is SGHTA, CDR2 FQGNSA, per germline. CDR3 DNA: TGTGCCAGCAGCTTGGGAGAATCCCAAGAGACCCAGTACTTC. Its translation: CASSLGESQETQYF.

The chain links TRBV5-1 to TRBJ2-3; D unresolved. The V end lost 4 bases, the J end lost 3 bases, and 12 bases lay between the germline ends. Germline V gene lookup returns CDR1 SGHRS and CDR2 YFSETQ. This CDR3 has 14 amino acids. The CDR3 DNA sequence: TGCGCCAGCAGCCCCCGGGTCGGAACAGATACGCAGTATTTT. This translates into CASSPRVGTDTQYF.

This CDR3 is CASRLDRDQPQHF. CDR3 in DNA: TGTGCCAGCAGACTCGACAGGGATCAGCCCCAGCATTTT. The chain recombines TRBV6-1 with TRBJ1-5; TRBD1 matches 7 bases. V trimming: 6 bases; J trimming: 5 bases; junction bases outside the gene matches: 4. Looked up from germline, CDR1 is MNHNS and CDR2 is SASEGT. CDR3 length: 13 residues.